This entry is about one TCR beta chain. Its antigen is unidentified. The record originates from a study of cytomegalovirus exposure and HLA in healthy donors. Study-level information: As released early, the data held 70 million to 95 million unique TCRs from HLA-typed donors. Study-level results: Reportedly, a later analysis found an Asian-associated ancestry cluster had fewer N-insertions than the roughly 700-donor mean. A missense DCLRE1C variant was associated with V- and J-gene trimming of TCR beta chains in a later analysis, and an independent cohort replicated the association. Because they were indistinguishable, some V segments, including TRBV6-2 and TRBV6-3, were excluded.

In germline, CDR1 is SGHTA, CDR2 FQGNSA. CDR3 length equals 14 residues. The study ran its PCR with 60 Vbeta and 13 Jbeta primers. The protocol was immunoSEQ multiplex PCR, while the TCRdb copy is restricted to in-frame clones and leaves out a portion. The profile shows about 60,000 clones, approximately 75% of them singletons. The TCR was taken from a woman in her 40s in good health and CMV-seropositive. V and J are TRBV7-2 and TRBJ2-5; no clear D gene. The J call may not be correct, given that the DNA end is closer to TRBJ2-7. Material for sequencing was PBMCs. CDR3 sequence reads: CASSSRGVFHEQYF. DNA for the CDR3: TGTGCCAGCAGCTCAAGAGGAGTGTTCCACGAGCAGTACTTC.